Each of the 27 T cell receptor beta chains below was sequenced from the same sample in a study of CD8 T cells in Susac syndrome. About 0.5 to 1 ug RNA was reverse transcribed with random hexamers. TCRdb processed the immunoSEQ multiplex PCR reads anew with MiXCR; each CDR3 protein has one entry. Among around 200,000 distinct CDR3 sequences listed, about 93% were seen once. Source material: CD8+ T cells from PBMCs. The receptors originated from a human donor with multiple sclerosis.

This clonotype was counted a few times. Here the CDR3 DNA reads TGTGCCACCTCTACCGGGGATACGCAGTATTTT. It yields the protein CATSTGDTQYF. The V and J genes are TRBV19 and TRBJ2-3, with D unresolved. V lost 10 bases and J lost 6, with 11 bases in between. Germline V gene data show CDR1 as LNHDA and CDR2 as SQIVND (reference sequence). This CDR3 is 11 amino acids long.

This chain uses TRBV5-4 with TRBJ2-7; 10 bases map to TRBD2. The J segment lost 0 bases and the V segment lost 4 bases, leaving 4 bases of the junction unmatched. CDR3 length equals 15 residues. The germline gives CDR1 SGHNT, CDR2 YYREEE (reference sequence). The CDR3 reads CASSGRTSGSYEQYF. DNA for the CDR3: TGTGCCAGCAGCGGCCGGACTAGCGGCTCCTACGAGCAGTACTTC.

The chain is built from TRBV3-1 and TRBJ1-1; 7 nucleotides agree with TRBD1. Germline V gene data show CDR1 as LGHDT and CDR2 as YNNKEL (reference sequence). V trimming: 7 bases; J trimming: 0 bases; junction bases outside the gene matches: 8. The CDR3 consists of 15 residues. CDR3 sequence (DNA): TGTGCCAGCACAACATGGGACAGTTTGAACACTGAAGCTTTCTTT. Its protein is CASTTWDSLNTEAFF.

This clonotype came up a few times. The rearrangement uses TRBV30 and TRBJ2-7; TRBD1 matches at 7 bases. V dropped 1 base and J dropped 1; count of bases not matched to a gene: 16. The CDR3 is made up of 18 amino acids. CDR1 is GTSNPN, CDR2 SVGIG, per germline (reference sequence). The CDR3 DNA reads as TGTGCCTGGAGTGGCCGAGTTAAAGAGGGGGCCGATTCCTACGAGCAGTACTTC. Translated, it gives CAWSGRVKEGADSYEQYF.

The V and J genes are TRBV7-6 and TRBJ2-7; 8 bases map to TRBD1. Germline CDR1 is SGHVS and CDR2 is FNYEAQ. Trimming at V came to 1 base and at J to 6 bases, leaving 5 bases not matched to a gene. This CDR3 has 14 amino acids. CDR3: CASSLGQGRSEQYF. The CDR3 DNA reads as TGTGCCAGCAGCTTAGGACAGGGGAGAAGCGAGCAGTACTTC. The variable domain in full, completed from reference TRBV7-6 and TRBJ2-7, reads GAGVSQSPRYKVTKRGQDVALRCDPISGHVSLYWYRQALGQGPEFLTYFNYEAQQDKSGLPNDRFSAERPEGSISTLTIQRTEQRDSAMYRCASSLGQGRSEQYFGPGTRLTVT.

The chain recombines TRBV20-1 with TRBJ1-5; TRBD1 is a possible D gene (6 bases). Per germline, CDR1 DFQATT and CDR2 SNEGSKA (reference sequence). The CDR3 runs to 15 residues. V gave up 4 bases and J gave up 5 bases, with 18 bases separating them. The CDR3 DNA reads TGCAGTGCTACCCGGTCGGGGACACAATATCAGCCCCAGCATTTT. This translates into CSATRSGTQYQPQHF.

V is TRBV4-2 and J is TRBJ2-3, with a tentative D call TRBD2 (5 bases). The ends were cut back, 1 base at V and 1 base at J, with 27 bases in the middle. The V gene's germline CDR1 is LGHNA and CDR2 YNFKEQ. CDR3 size: 21 residues. Here the CDR3 DNA reads TGTGCCAGCAGCCAAGTCGGCGGTTTAGCGTCCCCTCGTCCGGGCACAGATACGCAGTATTTT. This translates into CASSQVGGLASPRPGTDTQYF.

This chain uses TRBV3-1 with TRBJ1-5, with a weak D call TRBD1 (6 bases). The CDR3 loop spans 13 amino acids. From germline, CDR1 is LGHDT and CDR2 YNNKEL (reference sequence). Trimming removed 5 bases at V and 6 bases at J, with 11 bases between. The CDR3: CASSWGAGQPQHF. The CDR3 nucleotides are TGTGCCAGCAGCTGGGGGGCTGGTCAGCCCCAGCATTTT.

The gene calls are TRBV13 and TRBJ2-7; 11 positions match TRBD1. With 3 bases clipped from V and 6 bases from J, the junction kept 4 bases outside the gene matches. The length of the CDR3 is 14 residues. Germline values: CDR1 PRHDT, CDR2 FYEKMQ (reference sequence). This chain's CDR3 is CASSFGQGAGEQYF. Here the CDR3 DNA reads TGTGCCAGCAGCTTTGGACAGGGGGCGGGCGAGCAGTACTTC.

J is TRBJ2-7 and V is TRBV5-4; 10 bases match TRBD1. The trim removed 3 bases at V and 2 bases at J, leaving 8 bases unmatched. Germline V lookup: CDR1 SGHNT, CDR2 YYREEE (reference sequence). CDR3 size: 16 residues. CDR3 loop: CASSSEGTGVPYEQYF. The CDR3 nucleotides are TGTGCCAGCAGCTCAGAGGGGACAGGGGTCCCCTACGAGCAGTACTTC.

The chain links TRBV12-5 to TRBJ2-5; D gene unclear. Germline V gene data show CDR1 as LGHNT and CDR2 as FRNRAP. Deletions cut 7 bases from V and 4 bases from J, with 16 bases between. The length of the CDR3 is 14 residues. CDR3 sequence: CASALGLRRETQYF. In DNA form, the CDR3 reads TGTGCTAGTGCCCTGGGGTTACGGCGAGAGACCCAGTACTTC.

The sample holds one count of this clonotype. The chain carries TRBV15 and TRBJ2-2, with TRBD1 as a possible D gene (5 bases). The CDR3 covers 13 residues. CDR1 and CDR2 (germline): LNHNV, YYDKDF (reference sequence). The germline V and J ends were trimmed by 9 bases and 4 bases, with 12 bases remaining between them. The CDR3 region is CATGRVSTGELFF. The CDR3 coding sequence is TGTGCCACGGGCAGGGTTAGCACCGGGGAGCTGTTTTTT. Full variable domain (rest looked up from reference TRBV15 and TRBJ2-2): DAMVIQNPRYQVTQFGKPVTLSCSQTLNHNVMYWYQQKSSQAPKLLFHYYDKDFNNEADTPDNFQSRRPNTSFCFLDIRSPGLGDTAMYLCATGRVSTGELFFGEGSRLTVL.

The chain couples TRBV18 to TRBJ2-7, with D hard to call. The CDR3 extends over 14 amino acids. In germline, CDR1 is KGHSH, CDR2 LQKENI. With 0 bases removed from V and 2 bases from J, the gap between germline ends came to 8 bases. CDR3 region: CASSPPDTPYEQYF. In DNA form, the CDR3 reads TGTGCCAGCTCACCACCCGACACCCCCTACGAGCAGTACTTC.

This clonotype showed up just once. This chain connects TRBV18 to TRBJ2-2; D remains ambiguous. The CDR3 has 15 residues. Trimming removed 2 bases from V and 1 base from J, with 8 bases in between. CDR1 is KGHSH and CDR2 is LQKENI in the germline V gene. CDR3 in DNA: TGTGCCAGCTCACCATTTCCAGAGAACACCGGGGAGCTGTTTTTT. Amino acid sequence: CASSPFPENTGELFF.

This clonotype was counted once. J is TRBJ1-2 and V is TRBV7-9; D uncertain. V was clipped by 4 bases and J by 2 bases, with 11 bases between them. This CDR3 contains 14 residues. Germline V gives CDR1 SEHNR, CDR2 FQNEAQ (reference sequence). The CDR3 DNA is TGTGCCAGCAGCTCCGAGCAGCTGAACTATGGCTACACCTTC. It is translated as CASSSEQLNYGYTF.

This clonotype was recorded only once. This sequence joins TRBV13 and TRBJ2-3; 9 positions agree with TRBD1. Germline CDR1 PRHDT, CDR2 FYEKMQ (reference sequence). The CDR3 spans 15 residues. After removal of 2 bases from V and 6 bases from J, the junction contained 6 bases not matched to a gene. The CDR3 region has the DNA TGTGCCAGCAGCTTAAACAGGGGGCTGGCGGATACGCAGTATTTT. This translates into CASSLNRGLADTQYF.

This chain's CDR3 is CASGGSSYNEQFF. The CDR3 DNA follows: TGTGCCAGCGGGGGGAGCTCCTACAATGAGCAGTTCTTC. The chain employs TRBV2 and TRBJ2-1; D possibly corresponds to TRBD2 (6 bases). The CDR3 has 13 residues. V dropped 8 bases and J dropped 0 bases, with 8 bases sitting between them. The germline gives CDR1 SNHLY, CDR2 FYNNEI.

This chain's CDR3 is CASSVEGDSYNEQFF. CDR3 DNA: TGTGCCAGCAGCGTGGAGGGGGACTCATACAATGAGCAGTTCTTC. The V and J genes are TRBV9 and TRBJ2-1; perhaps D is TRBD1 or TRBD2 (6 bases each). The CDR3 length is 15 residues. The germline gives CDR1 SGDLS, CDR2 YYNGEE. V was cut by 2 bases and J by 4 bases, with 13 bases left in between.

This chain connects TRBV13 to TRBJ2-3, with D perhaps given as TRBD1 or TRBD2 (6 bases each). Looked up from germline, CDR1 is PRHDT and CDR2 is FYEKMQ (reference sequence). V was pared by 4 bases and J by 7 bases, with 15 bases between. This CDR3 region has 14 residues. CDR3 sequence: CASSWRDTVNTQYF. Here the CDR3 DNA reads TGTGCCAGCAGCTGGCGGGACACGGTTAATACGCAGTATTTT.

V is TRBV5-6 and J is TRBJ2-1; no reliable D call. The V gene lost 0 bases and the J gene lost 13 bases, with 11 bases spanning the gap. This CDR3 spans 12 amino acids. Germline assignment: CDR1 SGHDT and CDR2 YYEEEE. The CDR3 nucleotides are TGTGCCAGCAGCTTGGGGCAGCCGGTTCAGTTCTTC. Its translation: CASSLGQPVQFF. Drawing the rest from reference TRBV5-6 and TRBJ2-1, the complete variable domain is DAGVTQSPTHLIKTRGQQVTLRCSPKSGHDTVSWYQQALGQGPQFIFQYYEEEERQRGNFPDRFSGHQFPNYSSELNVNALLLGDSALYLCASSLGQPVQFFGPGTRLTVL.

The count of this clonotype is one. This chain uses TRBV7-9 with TRBJ1-1; D remains ambiguous. The CDR3 is 13 amino acids. Germline V gene data show CDR1 as SEHNR and CDR2 as FQNEAQ (reference sequence). V was trimmed by 5 bases and J by 3 bases, leaving 10 bases between them. The CDR3 spells CASSVRGDTEAFF. The CDR3 DNA is TGTGCCAGCAGCGTACGGGGTGACACTGAAGCTTTCTTT.

The chain carries TRBV7-9 and TRBJ1-5; no firm D call. The CDR3 extends over 12 amino acids. Looked up from germline, CDR1 is SEHNR and CDR2 is FQNEAQ (reference sequence). The V and J ends lost 6 bases and 4 bases respectively, with 7 bases between them. The CDR3 region is CASSFSNQPQHF. Written as DNA, the CDR3 is TGTGCCAGCAGTTTTTCGAATCAGCCCCAGCATTTT.

V usage is TRBV9 and J usage is TRBJ2-3, with 8 nucleotides matching TRBD1. The CDR3 totals 15 residues. The germline CDR1 and CDR2 sequences are SGDLS and YYNGEE. J lost 2 bases, V lost 2 bases, and 4 bases had no gene match. Written as DNA, the CDR3 is TGTGCCAGCAGCGTCGGACAGGGTCCCACAGATACGCAGTATTTT. Encoded protein: CASSVGQGPTDTQYF.

The table lists this clonotype with a few counts. The chain joins TRBV30 to TRBJ2-1, with TRBD2 identical over 7 bases. The CDR3 is 13 amino acids. J gave up 8 bases and V 0 bases, and 4 bases lay outside the gene matches. CDR1 GTSNPN and CDR2 SVGIG come from the germline V gene (reference sequence). The CDR3 DNA sequence: TGTGCCTGGAGTGTAGACGCGGGAGATGAGCAGTTCTTC. Protein: CAWSVDAGDEQFF.

The gene calls are TRBV5-1 and TRBJ1-4; TRBD1 is a possible D gene (5 bases). The V gene's germline CDR1 is SGHRS and CDR2 YFSETQ. V gave up 2 bases and J gave up 5 bases, with 19 bases separating them. CDR3 size: 17 residues. The CDR3 is CASSFTGRTAPNEKLFF. CDR3 bases: TGCGCCAGCAGCTTTACGGGGCGAACGGCCCCGAATGAAAAACTGTTTTTT.

V is TRBV12-3 or TRBV12-4 and J is TRBJ2-3; weak D call: TRBD2 (6 bases). V dropped 8 bases and J dropped 8 bases, with 23 bases sitting between them. CDR3 length: 15 amino acids. In nucleotides, the CDR3 is TGTGCCAGCTCACGGAGTCGAACTAGCAATGTTACGCAGTATTTT. This sequence encodes CASSRSRTSNVTQYF.

The chain joins TRBV7-9 to TRBJ1-5, with D uncertain. CDR3 size: 14 residues. The germline V and J ends were trimmed by 5 bases and 4 bases, with 12 bases remaining between them. CDR1 SEHNR and CDR2 FQNEAQ come from the germline V gene (reference sequence). In nucleotides, the CDR3 is TGTGCCAGCAGCCTCGGAGGGATTAATCAGCCCCAGCATTTT. Translated, it gives CASSLGGINQPQHF.